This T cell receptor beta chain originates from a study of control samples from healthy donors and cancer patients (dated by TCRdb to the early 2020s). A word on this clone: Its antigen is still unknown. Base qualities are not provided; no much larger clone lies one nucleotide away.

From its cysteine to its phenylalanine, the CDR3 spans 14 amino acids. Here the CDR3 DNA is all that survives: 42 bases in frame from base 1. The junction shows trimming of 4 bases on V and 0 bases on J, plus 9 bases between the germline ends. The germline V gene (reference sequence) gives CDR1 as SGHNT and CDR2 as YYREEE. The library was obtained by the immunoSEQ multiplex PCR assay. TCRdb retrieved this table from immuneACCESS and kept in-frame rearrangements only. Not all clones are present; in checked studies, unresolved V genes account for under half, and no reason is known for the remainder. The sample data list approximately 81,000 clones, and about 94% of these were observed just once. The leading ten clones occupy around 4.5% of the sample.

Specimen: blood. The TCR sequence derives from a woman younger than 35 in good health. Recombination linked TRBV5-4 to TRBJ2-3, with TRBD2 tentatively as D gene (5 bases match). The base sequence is TGTGCCAGCAGCCTGAGGACTAGCACAGATACGCAGTATTTT. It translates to CASSLRTSTDTQYF.